The following is a TCR beta chain sequence with its context. In germline, CDR1 is MNHNS, CDR2 SASEGT. With 1 base clipped from V and 7 bases from J, the junction kept 13 bases outside the gene matches. This CDR3 has 16 residues. The sample belongs to a study of technical replicates of blood from a few donors. This table comes from immunoSEQ multiplex PCR, and its TCRdb copy is limited to in-frame clones, with some not included. The data show tens of thousands of clones, 96% seen once. The chain joins TRBV6-1 to TRBJ2-7; 7 nucleotides align to TRBD1. The clonotype was recovered from a human donor in good health. The sequenced sample consisted of T cells isolated from PBMCs. CDR3 residues: CASSEVGVPGGAEQYF. The CDR3 nucleotides are TGTGCCAGCAGTGAAGTGGGCGTTCCAGGGGGTGCGGAGCAGTACTTC.